Below are 2 T cell receptor beta chains sequenced from a single sample in a study of blood T cell repertoires in COVID-19. Sequenced by immunoSEQ multiplex PCR; TCRdb stores in-frame clones only, minus some. The table lists some 160,000 clones, around three quarters of them singletons. The sample comprised peripheral blood. These TCRs come from a man aged 55 to 69 with acute or convalescent COVID-19.

V usage is TRBV9 and J usage is TRBJ2-7; 12 bases map to TRBD1. The length of the CDR3 is 15 residues. Per the germline V gene, CDR1 is SGDLS and CDR2 is YYNGEE. The junction had 2 bases not matched to a gene; V was cut back by 0 bases and J by 4 bases. The CDR3 here is CASSVGGQGAYEQYF. Written as DNA, the CDR3 is TGTGCCAGCAGCGTAGGGGGACAGGGGGCATACGAGCAGTACTTC.

The rearrangement joins TRBV6-5 to TRBJ1-3; D uncertain. The CDR3 runs to 15 residues. Germline values: CDR1 MNHEY, CDR2 SVGAGI. The ends were cut back, 0 bases at V and 1 base at J, with 7 bases in the middle. DNA of the CDR3: TGTGCCAGCAGTTACTCGATCCAGTCTGGAAACACCATATATTTT. It translates to CASSYSIQSGNTIYF.